This record covers a single TCR beta chain. Per the germline V gene, CDR1 is SGHAT and CDR2 is FQNNGV. There are 15 residues in the CDR3. V was shortened by 3 bases and J by 8 bases, with 16 bases between the two germline ends. Authors' processing steps: Counts of nucleated cells, estimated from reference gene primer amplification, were obtained. Profiled with immunoSEQ multiplex PCR; TCRdb holds only in-frame clones, not every one. V and J calls and clone size are given by that table; D and trimming were obtained from the DNA. The table shows over 55,000 clones, with approximately 80% occurring only once. Those who participated ranged in age from roughly 18 to 89 years and resided in 24 US areas. Assignment of participants to cohorts was predicated upon participant-reported clinical history. These data are taken from a study of blood T cell repertoires in COVID-19. Study as a whole: The samples span acute and convalescent COVID-19 from the United States, Italy and Spain.

The clonotype was recovered from a woman between 35 and 50 years old with acute COVID-19. The gene calls are TRBV11-2 and TRBJ1-4; D call uncertain. Sequenced input: PBMCs or T cells enriched from blood (not recorded which). CDR3: CASSLVRPAGEKLFF. The CDR3, as DNA: TGTGCCAGCAGCTTGGTGAGACCTGCCGGGGAAAAACTGTTTTTT.